This TCR beta chain was sequenced in a study of T cells in Graves' hyperthyroidism and ophthalmopathy. Regarding the study as a whole: Blood also held most thyroid clonotypes expanded beyond 0.001. Ophthalmopathy was identified by the model a median around 6 months ahead of onset. Stable hyperthyroidism was separated from ophthalmopathy by a model based on 13 V-J features.

Diagnoses used clinical symptoms, serum thyroxine and TRAb, thyroid ultrasound and orbital computed tomography. J lost 6 bases, V lost 3 bases, and 1 base had no gene match. In germline, CDR1 is KGHSH, CDR2 LQKENI. The CDR3 covers 12 residues. Amplification of TCR beta CDR3 regions used RNA as the template. An initial round of RT-PCR targeting the TCR CDR3 relied on the HTBI primer set. TCRdb re-derived calls from the multiplex PCR reads in MiXCR, one entry per CDR3 protein. The data contain around 350,000 distinct CDR3 sequences, about 18% of them singletons. This clonotype occurred many times. Antigen: not known.

The TCR originated in a woman between 18 and 29 years old with Graves' hyperthyroidism. The sequenced material came from blood. The chain carries TRBV18 and TRBJ1-2, with TRBD1 matching 7 bases. CDR3: CASSPDRDGYTF. The CDR3 DNA sequence: TGTGCCAGCTCACCCGACAGGGATGGCTACACCTTC.